This record looks at one T cell receptor beta chain sequence and its context. Germline V CDR1 and CDR2: LGHDT, YNNKEL (reference sequence). After removal of 5 bases from V and 8 bases from J, the junction contained 7 bases not matched to a gene. CDR3 length: 15 amino acids. The data stem from a study of blood T cell repertoires in COVID-19. For the study at large: T cells, B-cell-depleted T cells, or PBMCs provided the cDNA or gDNA that served as material.

In the authors' workflow: From reference gene primer amplification, estimates of nucleated cell counts were derived. TCRdb's copy holds only in-frame clones and misses some; the assay was immunoSEQ multiplex PCR. V and J calls and clone size are those listed in that table; D and trimming were worked out from the DNA. In the table there are roughly 60,000 clones, about 88% of which are singletons. The chain joins TRBV3-1 (or the pseudogene TRBV3-2) to TRBJ2-1, with 12 bases fitting TRBD2. The receptor's source is a man aged 60 to 75 with active COVID-19. The specimen sequenced was peripheral blood. As DNA, the CDR3 is TGTGCCAGCAGCTCAACTAGCGGGAGGATATATGAGCAGTTCTTC. It codes for CASSSTSGRIYEQFF.